These 31 T cell receptor beta chains came from one sample sequenced in a study of blood T cell repertoires in COVID-19. Measured with immunoSEQ multiplex PCR; TCRdb has only the in-frame clones, and not every one. Of about 250,000 clones listed, roughly 87% were seen once; the top ten hold roughly 2.6%. Source material: PBMCs or T cells enriched from blood (not recorded which). Source of these receptors: a woman aged 25 to 39 with acute COVID-19.

The table lists this clone with a few counts. For the CDR3, the DNA is TGCGCCAGCAGCCAAAGAGGGTTATGGACTGAAGCTTTCTTT. This codes for CASSQRGLWTEAFF. The chain uses TRBV5-1 and TRBJ1-1, with unresolved D. V was pared by 4 bases and J by 5 bases, with 15 bases between. Looked up from germline, CDR1 is SGHRS and CDR2 is YFSETQ. The CDR3 consists of 14 residues.

The chain joins TRBV5-8 to TRBJ1-6, with 8 positions matching TRBD1. The CDR3 loop spans 14 amino acids. The germline V gene has CDR1 SGHTS and CDR2 YDEGEE. V was clipped by 5 bases and J by 5 bases; unmatched bases: 3. The CDR3 protein is CASRQGADNSPLHF. The CDR3 DNA sequence: TGTGCCAGCAGGCAGGGGGCGGATAATTCACCCCTCCACTTT.

This clone was picked up a small number of times. The junction departs from the called germline gene at one end, perhaps through a read error. The rearrangement uses TRBV20-1 and TRBJ1-2; no firm D call. The CDR3 is 11 amino acids. CDR1 DFQATT and CDR2 SNEGSKA come from the germline V gene (reference sequence). CDR3 in amino acids: CSAGEPDGYTF. CDR3 DNA sequence: TGCAGTGCTGGAGAACCGGATGGCTACACCTTC.

This clone has a single count. CDR3 coding DNA: TGTGCCACCAGCAGAAGGCAGGGGAATTCACCCCTCCACTTT. This codes for CATSRRQGNSPLHF. The chain recombines TRBV15 with TRBJ1-6; maybe TRBD1 (6 bases). V was shortened by 2 bases and J by 7 bases, with 9 bases between the two germline ends. Germline V gene data show CDR1 as LNHNV and CDR2 as YYDKDF (reference sequence). This CDR3 is 14 amino acids long.

This clone was picked up a small number of times. This rearrangement joins TRBV5-1 to TRBJ2-5, with TRBD2 as a possible D gene (5 bases). The V gene lost 4 bases and the J gene lost 4 bases, with 8 bases spanning the gap. Germline V gene sequence: CDR1 SGHRS, CDR2 YFSETQ. This CDR3 has 12 amino acids. CDR3 nucleotide sequence: TGCGCCAGCAGCGAAGGGAGAGAGACCCAGTACTTC. Protein: CASSEGRETQYF.

The chain recombines TRBV30 with TRBJ1-5; TRBD1 agrees at 9 bases. The CDR3 contains 15 residues. Germline V gene sequence: CDR1 GTSNPN, CDR2 SVGIG (reference sequence). After removal of 3 bases from V and 7 bases from J, the junction contained 10 bases not matched to a gene. CDR3 coding DNA: TGTGCCTGGAGCCCTGATGGACAGGGGTACCAGCCCCAGCATTTT. It is translated as CAWSPDGQGYQPQHF.

The genes are TRBV2 and TRBJ2-3, with D perhaps TRBD1 (6 bases). Germline V gene data show CDR1 as SNHLY and CDR2 as FYNNEI. V was trimmed by 6 bases and J by 1 base, leaving 14 bases between them. This CDR3 contains 15 residues. The CDR3 here is CASRADSLRTDTQYF. In DNA form, the CDR3 reads TGTGCCAGCAGGGCGGACAGTCTCCGCACAGATACGCAGTATTTT.

The V call is TRBV5-1, the J call TRBJ1-2; D gene unclear. The V end lost 6 bases, the J end lost 2 bases, and 17 bases lay between the germline ends. The CDR3 is 15 residues long. Germline loops: CDR1 SGHRS, CDR2 YFSETQ. For the CDR3, the DNA is TGCGCCAGCACACCGACGTCAGGATTAAACTATGGCTACACCTTC. Amino acids: CASTPTSGLNYGYTF. Full variable domain (remainder filled in from reference TRBV5-1 and TRBJ1-2): KAGVTQTPRYLIKTRGQQVTLSCSPISGHRSVSWYQQTPGQGLQFLFEYFSETQRNKGNFPGRFSGRQFSNSRSEMNVSTLELGDSALYLCASTPTSGLNYGYTFGSGTRLTVV.

V gene TRBV5-1 combines with J gene TRBJ1-1, with TRBD1 as a possible D gene (5 bases). Trimming removed 2 bases at V and 0 bases at J, with 8 bases between. The CDR3 has 14 amino acids. The V gene's germline CDR1 is SGHRS and CDR2 YFSETQ. CDR3 DNA: TGCGCCAGCAGCTTCAGGACATTGAACACTGAAGCTTTCTTT. Its translation is CASSFRTLNTEAFF.

This clone was picked up a small number of times. This rearrangement joins TRBV5-1 to TRBJ1-6; unclear D gene. CDR3 length: 14 amino acids. Germline assignment: CDR1 SGHRS and CDR2 YFSETQ. The ends were cut back, 2 bases at V and 5 bases at J, with 8 bases in the middle. CDR3 region: CASSLLGDNSPLHF. As DNA, the CDR3 is TGCGCCAGCAGCTTACTTGGTGATAATTCACCCCTCCACTTT.

V is TRBV29-1 and J is TRBJ1-1, with D hard to call. V gave up 4 bases and J gave up 1 base, with 10 bases separating them. Germline V gives CDR1 SQVTM, CDR2 ANQGSEA. This CDR3 comprises 13 residues. The CDR3 sequence is CSVAAGGNTEAFF. CDR3 nucleotides: TGCAGCGTTGCGGCAGGTGGGAACACTGAAGCTTTCTTT. The variable domain in full, with the rest retrieved from reference TRBV29-1 and TRBJ1-1, is SAVISQKPSRDICQRGTSLTIQCQVDSQVTMMFWYRQQPGQSLTLIATANQGSEATYESGFVIDKFPISRPNLTFSTLTVSNMSPEDSSIYLCSVAAGGNTEAFFGQGTRLTVV.

This chain links TRBV4-1 with TRBJ2-2; possibly TRBD1 for D (6 bases). This CDR3 spans 13 amino acids. The V gene lost 10 bases and the J gene lost 0 bases, with 9 bases spanning the gap. Germline V gives CDR1 MGHRA, CDR2 YSYEKL. In nucleotides, the CDR3 is TGCGCCACCGGACAGACGAACACCGGGGAGCTGTTTTTT. Translation gives CATGQTNTGELFF.

The chain is built from TRBV12-3 or TRBV12-4 and TRBJ1-2, with a tentative D call TRBD1 (5 bases). The germline V and J ends were trimmed by 7 bases and 7 bases, with 13 bases remaining between them. CDR3 length: 12 residues. The CDR3 is CASTWGPGGYTF. CDR3 sequence (DNA): TGTGCCAGCACTTGGGGCCCGGGTGGCTACACCTTC.

The V call is TRBV7-9, the J call TRBJ2-5, with 8 bases lining up with TRBD1. Unmatched junction bases numbered 7, after V lost 5 bases and J lost 5 bases. The CDR3 length is 14 residues. Germline CDR1 and CDR2: SEHNR and FQNEAQ (reference sequence). CDR3 residues: CASSRDRSVETQYF. CDR3 bases: TGTGCCAGCAGCCGGGACAGGTCTGTGGAGACCCAGTACTTC.

This clone was seen only once. The CDR3 bases are TGCGCCAGCAGCCAAGATTCTCTAATACCTAAAGGGGGAGACACCATATATTTT. It yields the protein CASSQDSLIPKGGDTIYF. V gene TRBV4-1 combines with J gene TRBJ1-3; a weak D match, TRBD1 (6 bases). The V end was cut by 0 bases, the J end by 8 bases, with 23 bases between. The CDR3 sequence is 18 residues long. The germline gives CDR1 MGHRA, CDR2 YSYEKL.

The J gene is TRBJ1-1, the V gene TRBV6-5, with 8 bases identical to TRBD1. V lost 8 bases, J lost 2 bases, and 7 bases stayed unmatched. The CDR3 spans 14 residues. Germline loops: CDR1 MNHEY, CDR2 SVGAGI. This chain's CDR3 is CASAGQGGNTEAFF. The CDR3 DNA is TGTGCCAGCGCCGGACAGGGCGGTAACACTGAAGCTTTCTTT.

The chain is built from TRBV7-2 and TRBJ2-7; 9 positions agree with TRBD1. CDR1 is SGHTA and CDR2 is FQGNSA in the germline V gene. V was pared by 3 bases and J by 4 bases, with 7 bases of the junction left unmatched. This CDR3 spans 15 amino acids. The CDR3 DNA sequence: TGTGCCAGCAGCTTCCGAGGACAGGGGAGGTACGAGCAGTACTTC. Its protein product is CASSFRGQGRYEQYF. Looking up the rest from reference TRBV7-2 and TRBJ2-7 gives the full variable domain: GAGVSQSPSNKVTEKGKDVELRCDPISGHTALYWYRQSLGQGLEFLIYFQGNSAPDKSGLPSDRFSAERTGGSVSTLTIQRTQQEDSAVYLCASSFRGQGRYEQYFGPGTRLTVT.

V usage is TRBV12-5 and J usage is TRBJ1-1; D is perhaps TRBD1 (6 bases). CDR1 LGHNT and CDR2 FRNRAP come from the germline V gene. The CDR3 is 16 amino acids. V was clipped by 2 bases and J by 2 bases, with 15 bases between them. The DNA of the CDR3 is TGTGCTAGTGGTTTGATCTTGGGGGCCGCTAACACTGAAGCTTTCTTT. As protein: CASGLILGAANTEAFF.

The chain links TRBV6-5 to TRBJ2-1; 9 nucleotides line up with TRBD2. The CDR3 totals 15 residues. Germline assignment: CDR1 MNHEY and CDR2 SVGAGI. The trim removed 6 bases at V and 5 bases at J, leaving 8 bases unmatched. The CDR3 coding sequence is TGTGCCAGCAGAACCGGGACTAGCTATAACAATGAGCAGTTCTTC. Protein product: CASRTGTSYNNEQFF.

The chain joins TRBV3-1 (or the pseudogene TRBV3-2) to TRBJ1-6; tentative D call: TRBD1 (5 bases). CDR1 and CDR2 (germline): LGHDT, YNNKEL (reference sequence). Trimming pared 4 bases from V and 3 bases from J, leaving 7 bases between. This CDR3 comprises 14 residues. CDR3 DNA sequence: TGTGCCAGCAGCCCGGGGGTCTATAATTCACCCCTCCACTTT. It codes for CASSPGVYNSPLHF.

The chain couples TRBV3-1 (or the pseudogene TRBV3-2) to TRBJ1-4, with no clear D. Germline assignment: CDR1 LGHDT and CDR2 YNNKEL (reference sequence). Trimming took 8 bases from V and 8 from J, leaving 6 bases between them. The CDR3 covers 10 residues. The CDR3 protein is CASGREKLFF. As DNA, the CDR3 is TGTGCCAGCGGCAGAGAAAAACTGTTTTTT.

The rearrangement uses TRBV10-3 and TRBJ1-3; 9 nucleotides align to TRBD1. J gave up 4 bases and V 0 bases, and 4 bases lay outside the gene matches. CDR1 is ENHRY, CDR2 SYGVKD, per germline. This CDR3 comprises 16 residues. The CDR3 DNA sequence: TGTGCCATCAGTGAGTCCGGGACAGGGATCGGAAACACCATATATTTT. Translated, it gives CAISESGTGIGNTIYF.

The chain is built from TRBV19 and TRBJ1-5; D is undetermined. Germline CDR1 LNHDA, CDR2 SQIVND (reference sequence). V lost 10 bases and J lost 3, with 13 bases in between. The CDR3 has 13 residues. CDR3 sequence reads: CATRPYSNQPQHF. CDR3 in DNA: TGTGCCACCAGGCCATACTCCAATCAGCCCCAGCATTTT.

The genes are TRBV9 and TRBJ2-7, with 9 nucleotides matching TRBD1. The V segment lost 8 bases and the J segment 0 bases; nucleotides outside the gene matches: 9. The CDR3 is made up of 15 amino acids. The germline gives CDR1 SGDLS, CDR2 YYNGEE. The chain's CDR3 is CARMGPGQGSYEQYF. The DNA of the CDR3 is TGTGCCAGGATGGGACCGGGACAGGGCTCCTACGAGCAGTACTTC.

This chain uses TRBV5-1 with TRBJ2-3; TRBD1 matches 9 bases. CDR3 size: 16 residues. Germline trimming cut 5 bases from V and 5 bases from J; bases unmatched to any gene: 12. Germline V lookup: CDR1 SGHRS, CDR2 YFSETQ. DNA of the CDR3: TGCGCCAGCAGGCGCGCGCACAGGGGGCTTGGAGATACGCAGTATTTT. Protein: CASRRAHRGLGDTQYF.

The rearrangement uses TRBV27 and TRBJ2-2, with 8 bases matching TRBD1. Germline V gene sequence: CDR1 MNHEY, CDR2 SMNVEV (reference sequence). The CDR3 runs 15 residues. The V segment lost 3 bases and the J segment 4 bases; nucleotides outside the gene matches: 4. The CDR3 nucleotides read TGTGCCAGCAGTTTGACAGGGGAAAGCACCGGGGAGCTGTTTTTT. This gives the protein CASSLTGESTGELFF.

The genes are TRBV5-1 and TRBJ2-2; no reliable D call. The V end lost 2 bases, the J end lost 10 bases, and 12 bases lay between the germline ends. The CDR3 is 13 amino acids. Germline V CDR1 and CDR2: SGHRS, YFSETQ. This chain's CDR3 is CASSLNAPVELFF. The CDR3 DNA is TGCGCCAGCAGCTTAAACGCCCCGGTGGAGCTGTTTTTT.

V gene TRBV6-2 or TRBV6-3 combines with J gene TRBJ2-5, with D possibly matching TRBD1 (7 bases). Germline lookup yields CDR1 MNHEY and CDR2 SVGEGT. The CDR3 has 16 residues. V was clipped by 0 bases and J by 4 bases, with 15 bases between them. The CDR3, as DNA: TGTGCCAGCAGTTACTCGATGGAGGGGGCGGGAGAGACCCAGTACTTC. This encodes CASSYSMEGAGETQYF.

The J gene is TRBJ2-1, the V gene TRBV4-3; 9 positions agree with TRBD2. This CDR3 contains 17 residues. The V gene end was trimmed by 1 base and the J gene end by 7 bases; junction bases not matched to a gene: 11. The germline CDR1 and CDR2 sequences are LGHNA and YSLEER. CDR3 residues: CASSQGVGGGAVNEQFF. The DNA for the CDR3 is TGCGCCAGCAGCCAAGGGGTCGGCGGGGGGGCAGTGAATGAGCAGTTCTTC.

The V call is TRBV3-1 (or the pseudogene TRBV3-2), the J call TRBJ2-5; a weak D match, TRBD1 (5 bases). Germline CDR1 and CDR2: LGHDT and YNNKEL (reference sequence). CDR3 size: 15 residues. Trimming left V 6 bases short and J 3 bases short, with 17 bases between. CDR3 loop: CASRPLGAEKETQYF. In DNA form, the CDR3 reads TGTGCCAGCAGACCGTTAGGGGCAGAAAAAGAGACCCAGTACTTC.

The rearrangement joins TRBV5-8 to TRBJ2-3, with 8 bases lining up with TRBD1. V shed 4 bases and J 4 bases; nucleotides not matched to a gene: 8. This CDR3 is 15 amino acids long. The germline gives CDR1 SGHTS, CDR2 YDEGEE. Written as DNA, the CDR3 is TGTGCCAGCAGCCCTTTCGGACAGGGCTCAGATACGCAGTATTTT. Translating gives CASSPFGQGSDTQYF.